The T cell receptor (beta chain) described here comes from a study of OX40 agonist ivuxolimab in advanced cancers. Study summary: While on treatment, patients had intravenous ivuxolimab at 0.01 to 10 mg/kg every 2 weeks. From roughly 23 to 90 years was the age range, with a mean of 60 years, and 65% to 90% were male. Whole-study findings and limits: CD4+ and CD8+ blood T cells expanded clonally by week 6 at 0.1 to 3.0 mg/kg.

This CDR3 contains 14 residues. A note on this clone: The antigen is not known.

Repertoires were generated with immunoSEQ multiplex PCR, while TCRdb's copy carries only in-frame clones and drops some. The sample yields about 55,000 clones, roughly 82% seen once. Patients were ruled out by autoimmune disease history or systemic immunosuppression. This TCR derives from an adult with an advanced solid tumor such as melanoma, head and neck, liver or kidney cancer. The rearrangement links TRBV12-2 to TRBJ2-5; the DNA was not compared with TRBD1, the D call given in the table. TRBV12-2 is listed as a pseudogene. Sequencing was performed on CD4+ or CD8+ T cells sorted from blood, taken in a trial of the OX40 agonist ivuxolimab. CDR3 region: CASRLAGALETQYF. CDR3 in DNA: TGTGCAAGTCGCTTAGCGGGGGCGCTAGAGACCCAGTACTTC.